One sample yielded the 9 T cell receptor beta chains listed below, sequenced in a study (dated by TCRdb to about 2016). Receptor amplification or capture employed RT-PCR. Reads for this sample came from an Illumina MiSeq. TCRdb reworked the public reads: Q25 trimming with fastp, MiXCR clone assembly, productive beta chains retained. Rows merge per CDR3 protein into single entries with the most common DNA and genes. The sample records 650,000 to 800,000 distinct CDR3 sequences, around 14% of which are singletons. In total, the top ten clones hold 3.6% of the sample. The source material was memory CD4+ T cells from blood. The source is a female donor in good health, serving as a healthy control.

Note on this clonotype: A much larger clonotype is one base distant, so this may be a read error. V usage is TRBV12-3 or TRBV12-4 and J usage is TRBJ2-2; 7 nucleotides line up with TRBD1. The CDR3 is made up of 15 amino acids. The DNA of the CDR3 is TGTGCCAGCAGTTCAAACAGGGGCTACACCGAGGAGCTGTTTTTT. Translating it yields CASSSNRGYTEELFF.

V is TRBV7-2 and J is TRBJ2-7; D gene uncertain. CDR1 is SGHTA and CDR2 is FQGNSA in the germline V gene. The germline V and J ends were trimmed by 1 base and 2 bases, with 9 bases remaining between them. There are 14 residues in the CDR3. The CDR3 DNA is TGTGCCAGCAGCTTAGGGCTTATTACCTACGAGCAGTACTTC. It encodes CASSLGLITYEQYF. The variable domain in full, completed from reference TRBV7-2 and TRBJ2-7, reads GAGVSQSPSNKVTEKGKDVELRCDPISGHTALYWYRQSLGQGLEFLIYFQGNSAPDKSGLPSDRFSAERTGGSVSTLTIQRTQQEDSAVYLCASSLGLITYEQYFGPGTRLTVT.

This clonotype turned up a few times. The rearrangement uses TRBV18 and TRBJ1-1; TRBD1 matches at 9 bases. V dropped 3 bases and J dropped 1; count of bases not matched to a gene: 3. From germline, CDR1 is KGHSH and CDR2 LQKENI. CDR3 length: 15 amino acids. The CDR3 DNA sequence: TGTGCCAGCTCACCGCAGGGACAGGGGAACACTGAAGCTTTCTTT. This codes for CASSPQGQGNTEAFF.

The V gene is TRBV6-5, the J gene TRBJ2-2, with TRBD2 matching 13 bases. CDR1 MNHEY and CDR2 SVGAGI come from the germline V gene. The V segment lost 6 bases and the J segment 6 bases; nucleotides outside the gene matches: 13. There are 18 residues in the CDR3. The CDR3 is CASSIISPLAGGAGELFF. The CDR3 DNA reads as TGTGCCAGCAGCATTATTTCTCCACTAGCGGGAGGGGCCGGGGAGCTGTTTTTT.

This clonotype was seen only a few times. The gene calls are TRBV20-1 and TRBJ1-5, with 8 bases identical to TRBD1. V dropped 3 bases and J dropped 8; count of bases not matched to a gene: 9. The CDR3 is made up of 14 amino acids. Germline CDR1 is DFQATT and CDR2 is SNEGSKA (reference sequence). The CDR3 spells CSASVGQESEPQHF. As DNA, the CDR3 is TGCAGTGCTAGTGTGGGACAGGAAAGTGAGCCCCAGCATTTT.

This clonotype has only a few counts. The junction differs from germline at one of its ends, possibly a read error. This chain connects TRBV5-1 to TRBJ2-2, with D possibly being TRBD2 (6 bases). This CDR3 comprises 14 residues. CDR1 is SGHRS and CDR2 is YFSETQ in the germline V gene. The CDR3 bases are TGCGCCAGCGCGGGACTTTCGAACTCCGGGGAGCTGTTTTTT. It codes for CASAGLSNSGELFF.

This chain joins TRBV20-1 and TRBJ2-7; TRBD2 agrees at 7 bases. V shed 0 bases and J 0 bases; nucleotides not matched to a gene: 5. Germline CDR1 DFQATT, CDR2 SNEGSKA (reference sequence). The CDR3 covers 15 residues. CDR3 sequence: CSARDLGGGSYEQYF. The CDR3 region has the DNA TGCAGTGCTAGAGATCTTGGCGGGGGCTCCTACGAGCAGTACTTC.

The chain recombines TRBV9 with TRBJ1-6; 7 bases agree with TRBD1. J gave up 7 bases and V 3 bases, and 13 bases lay outside the gene matches. The germline V gene has CDR1 SGDLS and CDR2 YYNGEE. The CDR3 runs to 17 residues. CDR3 nucleotide sequence: TGTGCCAGCAGCGCATTACGGGACAGCTTACGGAATTCACCCCTCCACTTT. Amino acids: CASSALRDSLRNSPLHF.

The rearrangement uses TRBV5-1 and TRBJ2-3; D is unclear. Germline assignment: CDR1 SGHRS and CDR2 YFSETQ. This CDR3 contains 16 residues. V was clipped by 4 bases and J by 5 bases, with 20 bases between them. The CDR3 loop reads CASSPLGRAREDTQYF. CDR3 DNA sequence: TGCGCCAGCAGCCCCCTCGGGCGCGCTAGGGAAGATACGCAGTATTTT.